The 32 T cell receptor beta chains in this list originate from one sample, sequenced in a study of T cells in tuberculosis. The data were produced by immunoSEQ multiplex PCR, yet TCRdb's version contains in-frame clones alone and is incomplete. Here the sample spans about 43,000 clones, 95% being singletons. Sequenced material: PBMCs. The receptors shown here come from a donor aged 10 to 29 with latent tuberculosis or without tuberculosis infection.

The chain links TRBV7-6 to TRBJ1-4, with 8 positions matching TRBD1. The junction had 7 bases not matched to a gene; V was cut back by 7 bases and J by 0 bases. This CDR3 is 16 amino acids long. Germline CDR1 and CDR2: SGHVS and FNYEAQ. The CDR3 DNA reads TGTGCCAGCAAGCAGGGGGCGCGGTCAACTAATGAAAAACTGTTTTTT. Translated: CASKQGARSTNEKLFF.

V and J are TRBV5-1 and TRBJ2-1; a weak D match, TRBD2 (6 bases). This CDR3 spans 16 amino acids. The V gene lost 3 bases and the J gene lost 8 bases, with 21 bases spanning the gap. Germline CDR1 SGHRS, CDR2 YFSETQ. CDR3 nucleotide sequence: TGCGCCAGCAGCTACCTGGAAGCGGAGGGGCCGGATGAGCAGTTCTTC. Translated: CASSYLEAEGPDEQFF.

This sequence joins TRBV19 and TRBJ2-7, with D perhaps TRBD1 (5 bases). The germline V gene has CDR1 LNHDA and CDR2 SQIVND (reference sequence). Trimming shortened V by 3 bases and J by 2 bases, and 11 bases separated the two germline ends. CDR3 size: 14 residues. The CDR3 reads CASSMEGVPYEQYF. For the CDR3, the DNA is TGTGCCAGTAGTATGGAAGGGGTCCCCTACGAGCAGTACTTC.

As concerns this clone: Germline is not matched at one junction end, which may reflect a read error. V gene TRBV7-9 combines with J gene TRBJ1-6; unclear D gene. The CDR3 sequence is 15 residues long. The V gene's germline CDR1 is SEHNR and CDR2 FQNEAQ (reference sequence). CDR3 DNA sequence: TGTGCCAGCAGCCTAGCTACACAAGAATATTCACCCCTCCACTTT. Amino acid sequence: CASSLATQEYSPLHF.

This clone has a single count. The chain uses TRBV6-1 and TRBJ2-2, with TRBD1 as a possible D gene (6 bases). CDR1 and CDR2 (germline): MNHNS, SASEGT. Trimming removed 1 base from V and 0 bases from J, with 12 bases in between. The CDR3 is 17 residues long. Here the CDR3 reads CASSEGTEKPNTGELFF. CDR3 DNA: TGTGCCAGCAGTGAAGGGACAGAAAAACCGAACACCGGGGAGCTGTTTTTT.

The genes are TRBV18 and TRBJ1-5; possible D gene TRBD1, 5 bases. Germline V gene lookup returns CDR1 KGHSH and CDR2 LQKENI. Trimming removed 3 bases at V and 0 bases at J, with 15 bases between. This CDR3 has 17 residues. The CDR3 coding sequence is TGTGCCAGCTCACCCTACCCAGGGATCTATAGCAATCAGCCCCAGCATTTT. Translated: CASSPYPGIYSNQPQHF.

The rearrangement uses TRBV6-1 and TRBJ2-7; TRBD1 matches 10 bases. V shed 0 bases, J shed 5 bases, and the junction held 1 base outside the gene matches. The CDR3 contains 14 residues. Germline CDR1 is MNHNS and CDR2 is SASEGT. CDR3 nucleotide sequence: TGTGCCAGCAGTGAAGCGACAGGGGGCCACGAGCAGTACTTC. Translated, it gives CASSEATGGHEQYF.

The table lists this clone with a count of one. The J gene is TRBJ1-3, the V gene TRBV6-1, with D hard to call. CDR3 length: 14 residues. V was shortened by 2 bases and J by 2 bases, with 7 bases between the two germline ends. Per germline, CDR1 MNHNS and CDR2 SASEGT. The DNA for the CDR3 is TGTGCCAGCAGTGAATCTGTTCCTGGAAACACCATATATTTT. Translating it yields CASSESVPGNTIYF.

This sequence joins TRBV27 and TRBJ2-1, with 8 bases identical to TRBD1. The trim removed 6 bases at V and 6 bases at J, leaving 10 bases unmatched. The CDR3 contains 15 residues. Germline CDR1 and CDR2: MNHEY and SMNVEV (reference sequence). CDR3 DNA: TGTGCCAGCAGGCCAGGGGGCGTCTATGGCAATGAGCAGTTCTTC. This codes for CASRPGGVYGNEQFF.

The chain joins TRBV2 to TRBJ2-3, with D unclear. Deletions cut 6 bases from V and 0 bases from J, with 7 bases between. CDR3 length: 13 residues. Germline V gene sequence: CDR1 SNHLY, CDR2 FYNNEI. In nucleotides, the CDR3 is TGTGCCAGCAGATCCCCAAGCACAGATACGCAGTATTTT. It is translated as CASRSPSTDTQYF.

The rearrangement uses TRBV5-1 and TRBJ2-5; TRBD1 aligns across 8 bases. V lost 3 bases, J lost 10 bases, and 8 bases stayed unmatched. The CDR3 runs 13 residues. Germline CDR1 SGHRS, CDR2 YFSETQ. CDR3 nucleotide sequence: TGCGCCAGCAGCTCGCCGACAGGGGTGGGCCAGTACTTC. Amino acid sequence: CASSSPTGVGQYF. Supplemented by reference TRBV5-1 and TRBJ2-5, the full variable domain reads KAGVTQTPRYLIKTRGQQVTLSCSPISGHRSVSWYQQTPGQGLQFLFEYFSETQRNKGNFPGRFSGRQFSNSRSEMNVSTLELGDSALYLCASSSPTGVGQYFGPGTRLLVL.

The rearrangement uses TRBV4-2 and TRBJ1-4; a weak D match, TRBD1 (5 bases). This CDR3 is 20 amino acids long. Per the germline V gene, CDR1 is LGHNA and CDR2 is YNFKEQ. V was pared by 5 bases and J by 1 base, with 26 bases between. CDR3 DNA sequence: TGTGCCAGCAGCGACTTACTGGGCGCGATCAGGGAAGGAACTAATGAAAAACTGTTTTTT. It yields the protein CASSDLLGAIREGTNEKLFF.

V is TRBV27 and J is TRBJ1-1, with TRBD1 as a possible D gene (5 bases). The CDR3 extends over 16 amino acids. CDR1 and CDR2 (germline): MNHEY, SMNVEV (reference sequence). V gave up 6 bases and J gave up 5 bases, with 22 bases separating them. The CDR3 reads CASSPSWGEVLTEAFF. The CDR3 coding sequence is TGTGCCAGCAGCCCCTCGTGGGGGGAGGTGCTAACTGAAGCTTTCTTT.

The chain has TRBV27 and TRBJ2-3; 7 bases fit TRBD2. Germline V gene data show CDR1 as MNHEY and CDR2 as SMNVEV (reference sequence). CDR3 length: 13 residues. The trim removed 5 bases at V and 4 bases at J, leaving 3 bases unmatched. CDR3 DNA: TGTGCCAGCAGTCCTGGGGGGGCAGATACGCAGTATTTT. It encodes CASSPGGADTQYF.

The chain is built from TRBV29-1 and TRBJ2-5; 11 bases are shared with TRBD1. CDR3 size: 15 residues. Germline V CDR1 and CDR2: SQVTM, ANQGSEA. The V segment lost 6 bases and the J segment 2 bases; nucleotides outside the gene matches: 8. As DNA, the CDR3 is TGCAGCGTACGGACAGGGGGCGCGGGACAAGAGACCCAGTACTTC. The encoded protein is CSVRTGGAGQETQYF.

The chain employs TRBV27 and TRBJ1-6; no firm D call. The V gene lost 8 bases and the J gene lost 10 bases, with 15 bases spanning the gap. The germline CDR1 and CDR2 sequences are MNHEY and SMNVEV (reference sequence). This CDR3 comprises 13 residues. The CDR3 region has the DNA TGTGCCAGCGCACACGACGGGTACTCACCCCTCCACTTT. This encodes CASAHDGYSPLHF.

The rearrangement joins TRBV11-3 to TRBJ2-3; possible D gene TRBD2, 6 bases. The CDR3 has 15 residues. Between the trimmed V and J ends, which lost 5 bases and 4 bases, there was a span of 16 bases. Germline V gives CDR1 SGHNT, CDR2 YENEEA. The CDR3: CASSPGGGRSDTQYF. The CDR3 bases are TGTGCCAGCAGCCCCGGAGGAGGGAGGTCAGATACGCAGTATTTT.

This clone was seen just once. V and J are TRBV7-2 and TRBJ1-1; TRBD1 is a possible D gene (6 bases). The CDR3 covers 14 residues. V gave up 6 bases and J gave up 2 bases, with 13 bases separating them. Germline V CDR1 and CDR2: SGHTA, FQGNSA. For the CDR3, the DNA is TGTGCCAGCAGACTAATACAGGGAAACACTGAAGCTTTCTTT. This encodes CASRLIQGNTEAFF.

The CDR3 spells CASSRILVNRGNEQFF. CDR3 nucleotides: TGTGCCAGCAGCCGTATCTTGGTGAACAGGGGGAATGAGCAGTTCTTC. The chain links TRBV13 to TRBJ2-1; 8 bases are shared with TRBD1. The CDR3 covers 16 residues. Unmatched junction bases numbered 13, after V lost 5 bases and J lost 7 bases. Germline CDR1 is PRHDT and CDR2 is FYEKMQ (reference sequence).

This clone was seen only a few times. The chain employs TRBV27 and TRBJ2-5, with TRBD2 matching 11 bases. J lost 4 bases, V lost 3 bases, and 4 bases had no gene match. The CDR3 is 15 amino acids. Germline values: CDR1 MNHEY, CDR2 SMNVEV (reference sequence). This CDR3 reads CASSFSGGASETQYF. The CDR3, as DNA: TGTGCCAGCAGTTTTAGCGGGGGGGCATCAGAGACCCAGTACTTC.

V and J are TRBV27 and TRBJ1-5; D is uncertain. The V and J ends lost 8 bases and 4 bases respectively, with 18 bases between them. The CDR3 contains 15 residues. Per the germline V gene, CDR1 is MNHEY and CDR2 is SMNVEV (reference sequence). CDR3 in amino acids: CASGFNGRRNQPQHF. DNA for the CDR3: TGTGCCAGCGGGTTCAATGGCAGGAGGAATCAGCCCCAGCATTTT.

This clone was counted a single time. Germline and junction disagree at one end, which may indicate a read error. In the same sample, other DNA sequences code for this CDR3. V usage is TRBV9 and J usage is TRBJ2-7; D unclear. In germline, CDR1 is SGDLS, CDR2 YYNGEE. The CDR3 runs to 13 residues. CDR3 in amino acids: CASSVGVFNEQYF. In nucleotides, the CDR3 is TGCGCCAGCAGCGTAGGTGTGTTCAACGAGCAGTACTTC.

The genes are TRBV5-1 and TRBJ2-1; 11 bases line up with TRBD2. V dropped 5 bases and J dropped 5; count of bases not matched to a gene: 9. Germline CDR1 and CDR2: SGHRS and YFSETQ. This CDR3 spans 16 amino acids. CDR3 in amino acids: CASSLSLAGANNEQFF. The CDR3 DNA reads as TGCGCCAGCAGTCTTTCACTAGCGGGGGCTAACAATGAGCAGTTCTTC.

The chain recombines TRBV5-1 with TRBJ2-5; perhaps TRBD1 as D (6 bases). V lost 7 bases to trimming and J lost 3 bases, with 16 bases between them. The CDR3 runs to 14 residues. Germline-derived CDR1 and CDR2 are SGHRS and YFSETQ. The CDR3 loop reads CASSGTGPKETQYF. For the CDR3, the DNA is TGCGCCAGCTCCGGTACAGGGCCTAAAGAGACCCAGTACTTC.

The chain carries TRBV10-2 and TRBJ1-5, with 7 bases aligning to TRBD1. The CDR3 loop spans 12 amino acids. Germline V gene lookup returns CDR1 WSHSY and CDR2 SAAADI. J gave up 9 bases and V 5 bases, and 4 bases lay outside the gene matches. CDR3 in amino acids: CASSTGVRPQHF. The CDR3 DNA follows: TGCGCCAGCAGTACAGGGGTCCGGCCCCAGCATTTT.

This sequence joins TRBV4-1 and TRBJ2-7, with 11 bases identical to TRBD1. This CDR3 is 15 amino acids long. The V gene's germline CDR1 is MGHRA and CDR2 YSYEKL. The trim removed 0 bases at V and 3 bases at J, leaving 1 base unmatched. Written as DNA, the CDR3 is TGCGCCAGCAGCCAAGAGGACAGGGGGCTCTACGAGCAGTACTTC. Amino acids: CASSQEDRGLYEQYF.

The CDR3 spells CASQGSEKLFF. CDR3 coding DNA: TGTGCCAGCCAGGGCTCTGAAAAACTGTTTTTT. The V call is TRBV28, the J call TRBJ1-4; maybe TRBD1 (5 bases). V lost 8 bases to trimming and J lost 7 bases, with 8 bases between them. Germline CDR1 MDHEN, CDR2 SYDVKM. The CDR3 loop spans 11 amino acids.

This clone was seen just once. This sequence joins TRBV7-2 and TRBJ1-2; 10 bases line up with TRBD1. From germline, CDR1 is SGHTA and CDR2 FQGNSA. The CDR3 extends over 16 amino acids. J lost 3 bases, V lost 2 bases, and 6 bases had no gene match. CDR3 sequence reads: CASSLFDRGLDYGYTF. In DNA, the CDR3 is TGTGCCAGCAGCTTATTCGACAGGGGGCTGGACTATGGCTACACCTTC.

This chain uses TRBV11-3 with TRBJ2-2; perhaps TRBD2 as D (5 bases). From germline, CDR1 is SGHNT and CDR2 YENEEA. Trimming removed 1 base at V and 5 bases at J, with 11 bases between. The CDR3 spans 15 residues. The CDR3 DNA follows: TGTGCCAGCAGCTTAGGAGGGCGCGGTACCGGGGAGCTGTTTTTT. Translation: CASSLGGRGTGELFF.

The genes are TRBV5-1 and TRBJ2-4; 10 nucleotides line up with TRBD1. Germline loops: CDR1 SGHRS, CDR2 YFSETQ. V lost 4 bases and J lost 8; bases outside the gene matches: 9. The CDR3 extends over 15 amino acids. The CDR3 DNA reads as TGCGCCAGCAGCACCCGGGACAGGGGAAAGGACATTCAGTACTTC. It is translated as CASSTRDRGKDIQYF.

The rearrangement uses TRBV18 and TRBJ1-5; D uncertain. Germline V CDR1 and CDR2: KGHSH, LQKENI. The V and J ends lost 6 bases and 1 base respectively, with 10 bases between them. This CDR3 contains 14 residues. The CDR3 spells CASSHDGSNQPQHF. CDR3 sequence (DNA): TGTGCCAGCTCCCATGACGGGAGCAATCAGCCCCAGCATTTT.

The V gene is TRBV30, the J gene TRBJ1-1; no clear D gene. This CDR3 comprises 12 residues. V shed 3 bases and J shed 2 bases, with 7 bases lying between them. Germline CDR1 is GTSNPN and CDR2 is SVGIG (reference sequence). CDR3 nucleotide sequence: TGTGCCTGGAGGAGGAGAAACACTGAAGCTTTCTTT. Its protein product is CAWRRRNTEAFF. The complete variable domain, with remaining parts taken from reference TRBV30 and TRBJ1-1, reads SQTIHQWPATLVQPVGSPLSLECTVEGTSNPNLYWYRQAAGRGLQLLFYSVGIGQISSEVPQNLSASRPQDRQFILSSKKLLLSDSGFYLCAWRRRNTEAFFGQGTRLTVV.